These 27 T cell receptor beta chains originate from one sample sequenced in a study of blood T cell repertoires in COVID-19. Using immunoSEQ multiplex PCR, the repertoire was profiled, and TCRdb retains in-frame clones only, with some absent. This table holds approximately 290,000 clones, approximately 83% found once. Sample: PBMCs or T cells enriched from blood (not recorded which). All receptors come from a woman aged 30 to 39 who had recovered from COVID-19.

The rearrangement joins TRBV7-9 to TRBJ2-5; 8 bases are shared with TRBD1. Germline CDR1 reads SEHNR; CDR2 reads FQNEAQ (reference sequence). This CDR3 has 15 amino acids. Trimming cost V 5 bases and J 5 bases; bases outside gene matches: 10. CDR3 sequence reads: CASSPETGAGETQYF. CDR3 DNA sequence: TGTGCCAGCAGCCCCGAGACAGGGGCGGGCGAGACCCAGTACTTC.

This clone was detected only a few times. V gene TRBV6-1 combines with J gene TRBJ1-5; possibly TRBD1 for D (6 bases). Germline CDR1 reads MNHNS; CDR2 reads SASEGT. The CDR3 is 15 residues long. V lost 3 bases, J lost 1 base, and 10 bases lay in between. In DNA form, the CDR3 reads TGTGCCAGCAGTGATGGGAGGGGGAGCAATCAGCCCCAGCATTTT. Translation: CASSDGRGSNQPQHF.

In DNA, the CDR3 is TGTGCCAGCAGCTTGATAGGACGAGGGGCTTTCTTT. It translates to CASSLIGRGAFF. V gene TRBV5-6 combines with J gene TRBJ1-1; no definite D call. V dropped 1 base and J dropped 11 bases, with 12 bases sitting between them. Germline CDR1 SGHDT, CDR2 YYEEEE. This CDR3 has 12 residues.

The genes are TRBV28 and TRBJ2-7; 9 bases fit TRBD1. V lost 5 bases and J lost 2; bases outside the gene matches: 13. Germline values: CDR1 MDHEN, CDR2 SYDVKM. There are 17 residues in the CDR3. The CDR3 DNA follows: TGTGCCAGCAGTCGGGACAGGGCCATCCTCAGGGCCTACGAGCAGTACTTC. Amino acid sequence: CASSRDRAILRAYEQYF.

This chain connects TRBV3-1 (or the pseudogene TRBV3-2) to TRBJ1-3; 11 bases fit TRBD1. Trimming at V came to 2 bases and at J to 0 bases, leaving 3 bases not matched to a gene. Germline CDR1 LGHDT, CDR2 YNNKEL (reference sequence). The CDR3 is made up of 17 amino acids. CDR3 nucleotide sequence: TGTGCCAGCAGCCAAAGGACAGGGGGCCTCTCTGGAAACACCATATATTTT. It encodes CASSQRTGGLSGNTIYF.

The gene calls are TRBV6-5 and TRBJ2-7; D remains ambiguous. V was cut by 0 bases and J by 5 bases, with 11 bases left in between. CDR1 is MNHEY and CDR2 is SVGAGI in the germline V gene. CDR3 length equals 14 residues. The CDR3: CASSYSDFRDEQYF. The DNA for the CDR3 is TGTGCCAGCAGTTACTCGGATTTCCGGGACGAGCAGTACTTC.

V usage is TRBV9 and J usage is TRBJ1-1, with D unclear. The germline V and J ends were trimmed by 3 bases and 1 base, with 10 bases remaining between them. The germline CDR1 and CDR2 sequences are SGDLS and YYNGEE. This CDR3 contains 14 residues. The CDR3 DNA reads as TGTGCCAGCAGCGCCGAGGTCCCGAACACTGAAGCTTTCTTT. Protein sequence: CASSAEVPNTEAFF. The variable domain in full, with the rest retrieved from reference TRBV9 and TRBJ1-1, is DSGVTQTPKHLITATGQRVTLRCSPRSGDLSVYWYQQSLDQGLQFLIQYYNGEERAKGNILERFSAQQFPDLHSELNLSSLELGDSALYFCASSAEVPNTEAFFGQGTRLTVV.

The genes are TRBV7-9 and TRBJ1-2; no firm D call. The CDR3 loop spans 14 amino acids. Trimming removed 3 bases at V and 6 bases at J, with 14 bases between. Germline V gene sequence: CDR1 SEHNR, CDR2 FQNEAQ (reference sequence). CDR3 bases: TGTGCCAGCAGCTTCGACCGGGGTTTCAATGGCTACACCTTC. This sequence encodes CASSFDRGFNGYTF.

The chain employs TRBV7-9 and TRBJ2-3; 12 positions agree with TRBD2. The junction had 18 bases not matched to a gene; V was cut back by 5 bases and J by 6 bases. The CDR3 loop spans 19 amino acids. The germline V gene encodes CDR1 SEHNR and CDR2 FQNEAQ (reference sequence). This CDR3 reads CASSPERLAGGPGPDTQYF. In nucleotides, the CDR3 is TGTGCCAGCAGCCCGGAGCGGCTAGCGGGGGGGCCGGGCCCTGATACGCAGTATTTT.

The V call is TRBV30, the J call TRBJ1-5, with TRBD1 as a possible D gene (5 bases). CDR1 GTSNPN and CDR2 SVGIG come from the germline V gene (reference sequence). The CDR3 contains 15 residues. V was shortened by 2 bases and J by 0 bases, with 11 bases between the two germline ends. The CDR3 loop reads CAWSSAGHSNQPQHF. The CDR3 nucleotides are TGTGCCTGGAGTTCAGCAGGGCATAGCAATCAGCCCCAGCATTTT.

This rearrangement joins TRBV12-3 or TRBV12-4 to TRBJ1-1; no definite D call. V gave up 4 bases and J gave up 5 bases, with 5 bases separating them. This CDR3 spans 11 amino acids. CDR3 region: CASSSGTEAFF. The CDR3 DNA reads as TGTGCCAGCAGTTCGGGGACTGAAGCTTTCTTT.

This clone occurred once. CDR3 nucleotides: TGTGCCAGCAGTACCCACAGGTACGTCCCAATCGACGAGCAGTACTTC. It encodes CASSTHRYVPIDEQYF. This sequence joins TRBV27 and TRBJ2-7; D may be TRBD1 (5 bases). Trimming pared 5 bases from V and 5 bases from J, leaving 22 bases between. Germline loops: CDR1 MNHEY, CDR2 SMNVEV (reference sequence). The CDR3 loop spans 16 amino acids.

This clone showed up just a few times. The junction departs from germline at one end; a sequencing error may be responsible. V usage is TRBV11-3 and J usage is TRBJ1-6, with D unresolved. CDR3 length equals 11 residues. Germline assignment: CDR1 SGHNT and CDR2 YENEEA. CDR3 protein: CASSLESAKDF. For the CDR3, the DNA is TGTGCCAGCAGCTTAGAGTCAGCGAAGGACTTT.

This clone showed up just once. The chain recombines TRBV7-9 with TRBJ1-6; possibly TRBD1 for D (6 bases). CDR1 is SEHNR and CDR2 is FQNEAQ in the germline V gene (reference sequence). There are 15 residues in the CDR3. The V gene lost 5 bases and the J gene lost 7 bases, with 15 bases spanning the gap. In nucleotides, the CDR3 is TGTGCCAGCAGCCCCGGGACAAAGAACAATTCACCCCTCCACTTT. This codes for CASSPGTKNNSPLHF. The full variable domain, in which reference TRBV7-9 and TRBJ1-6 provide the parts outside the CDR3, is DTGVSQNPRHKITKRGQNVTFRCDPISEHNRLYWYRQTLGQGPEFLTYFQNEAQLEKSRLLSDRFSAERPKGSFSTLEIQRTEQGDSAMYLCASSPGTKNNSPLHFGNGTRLTVT.

The chain is built from TRBV19 and TRBJ1-5; 7 positions match TRBD1. Germline trimming cut 0 bases from V and 2 bases from J; bases unmatched to any gene: 7. CDR3 length equals 17 residues. Germline-derived CDR1 and CDR2 are LNHDA and SQIVND (reference sequence). The CDR3 sequence is CASSIDFGTDRNQPQHF. The CDR3 bases are TGTGCCAGTAGTATAGATTTTGGGACAGACCGCAATCAGCCCCAGCATTTT.

This chain links TRBV5-1 with TRBJ2-7; TRBD1 might be the D (7 bases). Trimming removed 0 bases from V and 3 bases from J, with 16 bases in between. Germline V gives CDR1 SGHRS, CDR2 YFSETQ. The CDR3 is 16 residues long. CDR3 sequence (DNA): TGCGCCAGCAGCTTGGACCAGGGGGGCAAAGGCTACGAGCAGTACTTC. It codes for CASSLDQGGKGYEQYF.

J is TRBJ2-3 and V is TRBV5-1, with 9 bases matching TRBD2. V shed 4 bases, J shed 0 bases, and the junction held 3 bases outside the gene matches. The CDR3 totals 15 residues. CDR1 and CDR2 from the germline V gene are SGHRS and YFSETQ. CDR3 in DNA: TGCGCCAGCAGCCCCGGACTAGCGAGCACAGATACGCAGTATTTT. This gives the protein CASSPGLASTDTQYF.

The CDR3 DNA sequence: TGTGCCAGCACCCTGTGGCAGGTTGGCACTGAAGCTTTCTTT. This translates into CASTLWQVGTEAFF. The chain combines TRBV28 with TRBJ1-1; no clear D. Germline CDR1 and CDR2: MDHEN and SYDVKM. The ends were cut back, 7 bases at V and 4 bases at J, with 16 bases in the middle. This CDR3 is 14 amino acids long. Full variable domain (rest looked up from reference TRBV28 and TRBJ1-1): DVKVTQSSRYLVKRTGEKVFLECVQDMDHENMFWYRQDPGLGLRLIYFSYDVKMKEKGDIPEGYSVSREKKERFSLILESASTNQTSMYLCASTLWQVGTEAFFGQGTRLTVV.

This clone turned up a few times. CDR3 nucleotide sequence: TGTGCCAGCAGTTACGGGCAGGGGTCCTTAGGCTATGGCTACACCTTC. It specifies CASSYGQGSLGYGYTF. V gene TRBV6-5 combines with J gene TRBJ1-2, with a weak D call TRBD1 (6 bases). Trimming took 2 bases from V and 4 from J, leaving 17 bases between them. This CDR3 contains 16 residues. Looked up from germline, CDR1 is MNHEY and CDR2 is SVGAGI.

This clone was picked up one time. The chain joins TRBV19 to TRBJ2-3; TRBD1 aligns across 8 bases. The CDR3 sequence is 15 residues long. Germline V gene lookup returns CDR1 LNHDA and CDR2 SQIVND (reference sequence). The ends lost 6 bases at V and 2 bases at J; junction bases unmatched: 7. Here the CDR3 DNA reads TGTGCCAGTAGCCTTCAGGGGGCGCACACAGATACGCAGTATTTT. Its protein is CASSLQGAHTDTQYF.

This sequence joins TRBV6-5 and TRBJ2-7; 10 bases are a match to TRBD2. J gave up 7 bases and V 2 bases, and 8 bases lay outside the gene matches. Germline CDR1 and CDR2: MNHEY and SVGAGI. The CDR3 is 15 residues long. Here the CDR3 reads CASSYGLAGAGEQYF. In DNA form, the CDR3 reads TGTGCCAGCAGTTACGGTCTAGCGGGAGCGGGGGAGCAGTACTTC.

The J gene is TRBJ2-7, the V gene TRBV27; TRBD1 is a possible D gene (6 bases). Looked up from germline, CDR1 is MNHEY and CDR2 is SMNVEV (reference sequence). CDR3 size: 14 residues. The V end was cut by 4 bases, the J end by 5 bases, with 15 bases between. DNA of the CDR3: TGTGCCAGCAGTTACAGGCAGGGGTTGAACGAGCAGTACTTC. Translating it yields CASSYRQGLNEQYF.

The CDR3 region is CASKTGTGVREYYGYTF. The CDR3, as DNA: TGTGCCAGTAAAACCGGGACAGGGGTTCGGGAGTACTATGGCTACACCTTC. The gene calls are TRBV19 and TRBJ1-2, with 10 bases matching TRBD1. Germline loops: CDR1 LNHDA, CDR2 SQIVND (reference sequence). The V gene end was trimmed by 7 bases and the J gene end by 3 bases; junction bases not matched to a gene: 14. The CDR3 runs 17 residues.

The chain employs TRBV7-9 and TRBJ1-2; D not resolved. From germline, CDR1 is SEHNR and CDR2 FQNEAQ (reference sequence). The CDR3 has 13 residues. The germline V and J ends were trimmed by 4 bases and 5 bases, with 11 bases remaining between them. CDR3 nucleotide sequence: TGTGCCAGCAGCTCCGGCAGAGGGTATGGCTACACCTTC. Translating it yields CASSSGRGYGYTF.

The chain links TRBV5-6 to TRBJ1-1; no definite D call. The CDR3 is made up of 16 amino acids. Germline V gene lookup returns CDR1 SGHDT and CDR2 YYEEEE. The V gene lost 1 base and the J gene lost 1 base, with 14 bases spanning the gap. The CDR3 here is CASSLFAGLWNTEAFF. DNA for the CDR3: TGTGCCAGCAGCTTGTTTGCGGGGTTGTGGAACACTGAAGCTTTCTTT.

V gene TRBV28 combines with J gene TRBJ1-2; a possible D gene is TRBD1 (6 bases). There are 15 residues in the CDR3. Trimming pared 5 bases from V and 3 bases from J, leaving 16 bases between. Germline lookup yields CDR1 MDHEN and CDR2 SYDVKM. For the CDR3, the DNA is TGTGCCAGCAGTGCGACAAGCAGGGGACACTATGGCTACACCTTC. It encodes CASSATSRGHYGYTF.

The rearrangement links TRBV7-8 to TRBJ2-3, with TRBD2 matching over 7 bases. V was clipped by 4 bases and J by 2 bases; unmatched bases: 9. CDR1 and CDR2 (germline): SGHVS, FQNEAQ. The CDR3 is 16 amino acids. CDR3 amino acids: CASSSRGAGNTDTQYF. DNA of the CDR3: TGTGCCAGCAGCTCCCGAGGAGCGGGAAACACAGATACGCAGTATTTT.